The 28 T cell receptor beta chains given below trace back to one sample, sequenced in a study of blood T cells in healthy people across ages. With a J-beta primer mix and a sample-barcoded 5' primer, a second PCR ran about 7 to 12 cycles. In TCRdb, the 5' RACE reads were re-called with MiXCR into one record per CDR3 protein. Seen here are 1 million to 1.2 million distinct CDR3 sequences, under 40% observed once, and the top ten hold about an eighth. The sample consisted of blood. These receptors were collected from a man between 18 and 35 years old in good health.

This clonotype was observed a handful of times. The chain couples TRBV2 to TRBJ1-2, with 7 nucleotides matching TRBD1. CDR3 length: 15 residues. The germline V gene encodes CDR1 SNHLY and CDR2 FYNNEI. V gave up 6 bases and J gave up 9 bases; unmatched junction bases: 16. CDR3 nucleotide sequence: TGTGCCAGCAGCCTCCAACGACAGGGTCTTTCGAGCTACACCTTC. Its protein product is CASSLQRQGLSSYTF.

This chain connects TRBV9 to TRBJ1-1, with D uncertain. Germline lookup yields CDR1 SGDLS and CDR2 YYNGEE. The ends were cut back, 7 bases at V and 6 bases at J, with 13 bases in the middle. This CDR3 is built from 12 residues. The DNA of the CDR3 is TGTGCCAGCTCGGGCCTCCGCGCTGAAGCTTTCTTT. Its protein is CASSGLRAEAFF.

This clonotype has at least ten counts. The rearrangement joins TRBV20-1 to TRBJ1-4; 7 positions match TRBD1. Germline CDR1 reads DFQATT; CDR2 reads SNEGSKA (reference sequence). The CDR3 is 15 residues long. V lost 5 bases and J lost 2; bases outside the gene matches: 8. The CDR3 is CSASRGRMTNEKLFF. The CDR3 DNA sequence: TGCAGTGCTTCGAGGGGGCGTATGACTAATGAAAAACTGTTTTTT.

The chain combines TRBV4-2 with TRBJ2-6; D remains unclear. The CDR3 runs to 15 residues. Trimming stripped 4 bases from V and 0 bases from J, with 7 bases between. Germline V gene data show CDR1 as LGHNA and CDR2 as YNFKEQ. The CDR3 sequence: CASSPSNSGANVLTF. The DNA for the CDR3 is TGTGCCAGCAGCCCATCAAACTCTGGGGCCAACGTCCTGACTTTC.

The rearrangement joins TRBV5-1 to TRBJ2-3; TRBD1 might be the D (6 bases). Germline V gene sequence: CDR1 SGHRS, CDR2 YFSETQ. The CDR3 is 16 amino acids. Trimming removed 5 bases from V and 0 bases from J, with 16 bases in between. The CDR3 nucleotides read TGCGCCAGCAGACCATTAGACAGGCTTAGCACAGATACGCAGTATTTT. Its translation is CASRPLDRLSTDTQYF.

The rearrangement joins TRBV9 to TRBJ1-2; a possible D gene is TRBD1 (5 bases). The germline V gene has CDR1 SGDLS and CDR2 YYNGEE. V lost 0 bases and J lost 4, with 10 bases in between. This CDR3 has 14 residues. CDR3 amino acids: CASSVDGGSYGYTF. The CDR3 region has the DNA TGTGCCAGCAGCGTAGATGGGGGGTCCTATGGCTACACCTTC.

This clonotype appeared once. The chain combines TRBV5-1 with TRBJ2-3; possibly TRBD2 for D (5 bases). The germline CDR1 and CDR2 sequences are SGHRS and YFSETQ. CDR3 length: 12 residues. Trimming took 4 bases from V and 10 from J, leaving 13 bases between them. CDR3 amino acids: CASSPGDAPQYF. DNA of the CDR3: TGCGCCAGCAGCCCCGGGGATGCCCCGCAGTATTTT. Filled out from reference TRBV5-1 and TRBJ2-3, the complete variable domain reads KAGVTQTPRYLIKTRGQQVTLSCSPISGHRSVSWYQQTPGQGLQFLFEYFSETQRNKGNFPGRFSGRQFSNSRSEMNVSTLELGDSALYLCASSPGDAPQYFGPGTRLTVL.

The chain has TRBV20-1 and TRBJ1-5; TRBD1 matches at 7 bases. The CDR3 is 13 amino acids. Looked up from germline, CDR1 is DFQATT and CDR2 is SNEGSKA (reference sequence). Trimming cost V 6 bases and J 7 bases; bases outside gene matches: 9. CDR3 sequence: CSATTGVGQPQHF. CDR3 bases: TGCAGTGCAACTACAGGGGTGGGACAGCCCCAGCATTTT.

The rearrangement joins TRBV4-1 to TRBJ1-2, with TRBD1 matching 7 bases. Trimming removed 3 bases from V and 1 base from J; junction bases left unmatched: 5. The CDR3 totals 15 residues. Per the germline V gene, CDR1 is MGHRA and CDR2 is YSYEKL. This CDR3 reads CASSHDREGNYGYTF. Here the CDR3 DNA reads TGCGCCAGCAGCCATGACAGGGAGGGTAACTATGGCTACACCTTC.

This clonotype showed up just a few times. The chain combines TRBV4-3 with TRBJ2-7; 8 positions agree with TRBD1. J gave up 0 bases and V 0 bases, and 4 bases lay outside the gene matches. The CDR3 is 16 residues long. The V gene's germline CDR1 is LGHNA and CDR2 YSLEER. The chain's CDR3 is CASSQEGQDHSYEQYF. CDR3 nucleotides: TGCGCCAGCAGCCAAGAGGGACAGGACCACTCCTACGAGCAGTACTTC.

In regard to this clonotype: The junction departs from germline at one end; a sequencing error may be responsible. The rearrangement uses TRBV4-1 and TRBJ2-3; no reliable D call. This CDR3 has 15 residues. From germline, CDR1 is MGHRA and CDR2 YSYEKL. The CDR3 region is CAGSQGHYPGDTQYF. In DNA form, the CDR3 reads TGCGCCGGCAGCCAAGGGCACTACCCTGGGGATACGCAGTATTTT.

The chain is built from TRBV20-1 and TRBJ2-3; D might be TRBD2 (6 bases). Germline CDR1 reads DFQATT; CDR2 reads SNEGSKA (reference sequence). Trimming removed 4 bases from V and 1 base from J, with 12 bases in between. CDR3 length: 14 residues. CDR3: CSANGGWGTDTQYF. CDR3 nucleotides: TGCAGTGCTAATGGGGGGTGGGGCACAGATACGCAGTATTTT.

At least ten counts were recorded for this clonotype. The CDR3, as DNA: TGTGCCAGCCTGTCAGGGGATGGTGGCTACACCTTC. It yields the protein CASLSGDGGYTF. J is TRBJ1-2 and V is TRBV6-6; a weak D match, TRBD1 (6 bases). Per germline, CDR1 MNHNY and CDR2 SVGAGI (reference sequence). CDR3 size: 12 residues. Trimming shortened V by 8 bases and J by 7 bases, and 14 bases separated the two germline ends.

This clonotype was seen a few times. The chain carries TRBV30 and TRBJ1-2; D is unclear. Trimming took off 1 base at V and 4 bases at J, with 4 bases between the two ends. The CDR3 length is 11 residues. The germline gives CDR1 GTSNPN, CDR2 SVGIG (reference sequence). CDR3 nucleotide sequence: TGTGCCTGGAGTGGGTCCTATGGCTACACCTTC. Translating it yields CAWSGSYGYTF. Together with reference TRBV30 and TRBJ1-2, the CDR3 gives the full variable domain: SQTIHQWPATLVQPVGSPLSLECTVEGTSNPNLYWYRQAAGRGLQLLFYSVGIGQISSEVPQNLSASRPQDRQFILSSKKLLLSDSGFYLCAWSGSYGYTFGSGTRLTVV.

The V gene is TRBV14, the J gene TRBJ2-1, with D unclear. The germline V gene has CDR1 SGHDN and CDR2 FVKESK. The CDR3 consists of 16 residues. V lost 3 bases to trimming and J lost 0 bases, with 12 bases between them. The chain's CDR3 is CASSHSPLYSYNEQFF. CDR3 nucleotides: TGTGCCAGCAGCCACTCCCCTCTGTACTCCTACAATGAGCAGTTCTTC.

This clonotype was picked up a small number of times. The rearrangement uses TRBV27 and TRBJ1-1, with D unclear. CDR1 MNHEY and CDR2 SMNVEV come from the germline V gene (reference sequence). Trimming shortened V by 8 bases and J by 1 base, and 11 bases separated the two germline ends. The CDR3 is made up of 13 amino acids. In nucleotides, the CDR3 is TGTGCCAGCGGTATTATTCCGAACACTGAAGCTTTCTTT. This encodes CASGIIPNTEAFF.

J is TRBJ1-1 and V is TRBV6-5, with 11 bases that match TRBD1. The CDR3 is 16 amino acids. Germline CDR1 reads MNHEY; CDR2 reads SVGAGI. The trim removed 2 bases at V and 1 base at J, leaving 3 bases unmatched. The CDR3 region is CASSYGQGAANTEAFF. CDR3 DNA sequence: TGTGCCAGCAGTTACGGACAGGGGGCGGCGAACACTGAAGCTTTCTTT.

The rearrangement links TRBV25-1 to TRBJ1-4; TRBD1 might be the D (5 bases). CDR1 and CDR2 (germline): MGHDK, SYGVNS. Trimming pared 6 bases from V and 1 base from J, leaving 12 bases between. This CDR3 region has 15 residues. CDR3: CASRATGVTNEKLFF. DNA for the CDR3: TGTGCCAGCAGGGCTACAGGAGTAACTAATGAAAAACTGTTTTTT.

A word on this clonotype: An end of the junction does not agree with germline; a read error may underlie this. Here the CDR3 reads CASRAESLYQETPYF. CDR3 bases: TGTGCCAGCAGGGCGGAATCCCTGTACCAAGAGACCCCGTACTTC. The chain has TRBV2 and TRBJ2-5, with D uncertain. Germline V gives CDR1 SNHLY, CDR2 FYNNEI. This CDR3 has 15 amino acids.

The rearrangement links TRBV6-2 or TRBV6-3 to TRBJ1-1; 7 bases line up with TRBD1. CDR1 and CDR2 from the germline V gene are MNHEY and SVGEGT. V lost 5 bases, J lost 3 bases, and 9 bases stayed unmatched. The CDR3 has 15 residues. In nucleotides, the CDR3 is TGTGCCAGCAGTAGAACCGGGACAGTTTACACTGAAGCTTTCTTT. Translated: CASSRTGTVYTEAFF.

This clonotype was observed a handful of times. The V gene is TRBV5-5, the J gene TRBJ2-7; tentative D call: TRBD1 (6 bases). Trimming took 2 bases from V and 1 from J, leaving 16 bases between them. The germline CDR1 and CDR2 sequences are SGHKS and YYEKEE (reference sequence). The CDR3 sequence is 16 residues long. CDR3 in DNA: TGTGCCAGCAGCTTAGGCACAGGGCTCGGATCCTACGAGCAGTACTTC. The encoded protein is CASSLGTGLGSYEQYF. The full variable domain, with the rest looked up from reference TRBV5-5 and TRBJ2-7, is DAGVTQSPTHLIKTRGQQVTLRCSPISGHKSVSWYQQVLGQGPQFIFQYYEKEERGRGNFPDRFSARQFPNYSSELNVNALLLGDSALYLCASSLGTGLGSYEQYFGPGTRLTVT.

This chain joins TRBV6-1 and TRBJ1-2; D gene uncertain. The CDR3 is 14 amino acids. Trimming cost V 0 bases and J 4 bases, with 9 bases left between them. Germline-derived CDR1 and CDR2 are MNHNS and SASEGT. CDR3 sequence reads: CASSEAPSSYGYTF. The CDR3 DNA follows: TGTGCCAGCAGTGAAGCCCCCTCGTCCTATGGCTACACCTTC.

In this sample, this clonotype turned up a few times. The rearrangement joins TRBV6-6 to TRBJ1-5; D possibly corresponds to TRBD1 (6 bases). The CDR3 is 15 amino acids. The V gene lost 0 bases and the J gene lost 6 bases, with 12 bases spanning the gap. The germline V gene has CDR1 MNHNY and CDR2 SVGAGI (reference sequence). Written as DNA, the CDR3 is TGTGCCAGCAGTTACTCGTTTCAGGGGACTCAGCCCCAGCATTTT. Translating it yields CASSYSFQGTQPQHF.

V is TRBV2 and J is TRBJ1-4; 9 nucleotides match TRBD1. Germline V CDR1 and CDR2: SNHLY, FYNNEI. There are 16 residues in the CDR3. The V gene end was trimmed by 6 bases and the J gene end by 8 bases; junction bases not matched to a gene: 13. The CDR3 bases are TGTGCCAGCAGACTCAAAGGGGGACAGGGACGGGAAAAACTGTTTTTT. As protein: CASRLKGGQGREKLFF.

This clonotype was picked up a small number of times. The rearrangement uses TRBV6-5 and TRBJ2-1; D gene ambiguous. The DNA matches TRBJ2-7 better at its end, which makes the J call doubtful. The germline gives CDR1 MNHEY, CDR2 SVGAGI. The CDR3 is made up of 15 amino acids. The CDR3: CASSSNTASYNEQYF. CDR3 sequence (DNA): TGTGCCAGCAGCTCCAACACGGCCTCCTACAATGAGCAGTACTTC.

The CDR3 nucleotides are TGCGCCAGCAGCGTGGACAGGGGCATCAATCAGCCCCAGCATTTT. Its protein is CASSVDRGINQPQHF. The chain joins TRBV5-1 to TRBJ1-5; 9 nucleotides match TRBD1. V lost 4 bases to trimming and J lost 3 bases; unmatched junction nucleotides: 5. The CDR3 covers 15 residues. Germline V CDR1 and CDR2: SGHRS, YFSETQ.

In DNA, the CDR3 is TGTGCCATCAGTTCGGGGGACGACTATGGCTACACCTTC. Protein product: CAISSGDDYGYTF. The rearrangement uses TRBV10-3 and TRBJ1-2; D perhaps matches TRBD1 (5 bases). The germline V gene encodes CDR1 ENHRY and CDR2 SYGVKD. CDR3 length: 13 residues. Between the trimmed V and J ends, which lost 5 bases and 3 bases, there was a span of 10 bases.

A note on this clonotype: A much larger clone differs from this one at a single base, so this may be a read error. V is TRBV10-3 and J is TRBJ2-4, with D unclear. The J call may be incorrect, as the DNA end agrees better with TRBJ2-7. This CDR3 is 13 amino acids long. Germline V gene lookup returns CDR1 ENHRY and CDR2 SYGVKD. The CDR3 here is CAISDDPYYEQYF. The CDR3 region has the DNA TGTGCCATCAGTGATGACCCTTACTACGAGCAGTACTTC.